This is a list of T cell receptor beta chains from one sample in a study of T cell repertoires in cytomegalovirus infection. For these TCRs, the target antigens are not known. Each CDR3 protein is one row after TCRdb ran MiXCR on the reads. The table has roughly 90,000 distinct CDR3 sequences, roughly 29% seen once; the top ten hold approximately 71%. Sequencing used CD8+ T cells from cultured PBMCs, obtained from culture after CMV antigen stimulation. These receptors originate from a human donor in good health (CMV status not recorded). Some clones in this sample may be carry-over from other donors' samples. Each CDR3 is given with its conserved first and last residue. The D gene is left open where the match is weak. For some rows the clone size is stated as once, few or many, or as a class when expanded; others skip it.

J gene: TRBJ2-2
clone size: NA
D gene: NA
V gene: TRBV12-3/TRBV12-4
CDR3 DNA: TGTGCCAGTACGAAGGGGGCCGGGGAGCTGTTTTTT
CDR3 protein: CASTKGAGELFF

J gene: TRBJ2-7
clone size: NA
D gene: TRBD2
V gene: TRBV2
CDR3 DNA: TGTGCCAGCAGTGAGTGGACTAGCGGCTACGAGCAGTACTTC
CDR3 protein: CASSEWTSGYEQYF

J gene: TRBJ1-5
clone size: NA
D gene: NA
V gene: TRBV27
CDR3 DNA: TGTGCCAGCAGTGCGTCCGACAATCAGCCCCAGCATTTT
CDR3 protein: CASSASDNQPQHF

J gene: TRBJ1-5
clone size: few
D gene: TRBD1
V gene: TRBV6-1
CDR3 DNA: TGTGCCAGCACCGGGGACAGGGGGACAAGCAATCAGCCCCAGCATTTT
CDR3 protein: CASTGDRGTSNQPQHF

J gene: TRBJ2-3
clone size: NA
D gene: NA
V gene: TRBV7-6
CDR3 DNA: TGTGCCAGCGGCACTGACAGAGATAAGAGCACAGATACGCAGTATTTT
CDR3 protein: CASGTDRDKSTDTQYF

J gene: TRBJ2-1
clone size: few
D gene: TRBD1
V gene: TRBV3-1
CDR3 DNA: TGTGCCAGCAGTACCCCTCTAACCGGGACAGCTCACAATGAGCAGTTCTTC
CDR3 protein: CASSTPLTGTAHNEQFF

J gene: TRBJ2-7
clone size: many
D gene: TRBD2
V gene: TRBV6-1
CDR3 DNA: TGTGCCAGCAGTCCTGGACTAGCGGGGGGTTACGAGCAGTACTTC
CDR3 protein: CASSPGLAGGYEQYF

J gene: TRBJ1-1
clone size: NA
D gene: TRBD1
V gene: TRBV10-3
CDR3 DNA: TGTGCCATCAGTGAGTCGATGCAGGGGGCTGACACTGAAGCTTTCTTT
CDR3 protein: CAISESMQGADTEAFF

J gene: TRBJ2-7
clone size: NA
D gene: NA
V gene: TRBV29-1
CDR3 DNA: TGCAGCATTGAAAAAGCGGATAGATCCTACGAGCAGTACTTC
CDR3 protein: CSIEKADRSYEQYF

J gene: TRBJ2-2
clone size: NA
D gene: NA
V gene: TRBV3-1
CDR3 DNA: TGTGCCAGCAGCCAAGAAGATGGGACCGCGAACACCGGGGAGCTGTTTTTT
CDR3 protein: CASSQEDGTANTGELFF

J gene: TRBJ1-1
clone size: many
D gene: NA
V gene: TRBV4-1
CDR3 DNA: TGCGCCAGCAGCCAAGGTACAGGGCGCACTGAAGCTTTCTTT
CDR3 protein: CASSQGTGRTEAFF

J gene: TRBJ1-1
clone size: NA
D gene: NA
V gene: TRBV19
CDR3 DNA: TGTGCCAGTAGAATGTACACTGAAGCTTTCTTT
CDR3 protein: CASRMYTEAFF

J gene: TRBJ2-3
clone size: NA
D gene: TRBD1
V gene: TRBV12-3/TRBV12-4
CDR3 DNA: TGTGCCAGCGCGAACTCCGGGACAGGGGAGGCAGATACGCAGTATTTT
CDR3 protein: CASANSGTGEADTQYF

J gene: TRBJ1-1
clone size: NA
D gene: NA
V gene: TRBV20-1
CDR3 DNA: TGCAGTGCGCTACAATGGGGCACTGAAGCTTTCTTT
CDR3 protein: CSALQWGTEAFF

J gene: TRBJ1-1
clone size: few
D gene: NA
V gene: TRBV15
CDR3 DNA: TGTGCCACCAGCAGAGAGTGGTACACTGAAGCTTTCTTT
CDR3 protein: CATSREWYTEAFF

J gene: TRBJ2-5
clone size: NA
D gene: NA
V gene: TRBV4-2
CDR3 DNA: TGTGCCAGCAGCCCCACAGCGGCCCCCGGAGAGACCCAGTACTTC
CDR3 protein: CASSPTAAPGETQYF

J gene: TRBJ2-3
clone size: many
D gene: TRBD2
V gene: TRBV7-8
CDR3 DNA: TGTGCCAGCAGCTTATCCTGGCGGGGGAGCACAGATACGCAGTATTTT
CDR3 protein: CASSLSWRGSTDTQYF

J gene: TRBJ2-1
clone size: few
D gene: NA
V gene: TRBV11-1
CDR3 DNA: TGTGCCAGCAGCTTAGTTCCGGGGCCTGAGCAGTTCTTC
CDR3 protein: CASSLVPGPEQFF

J gene: TRBJ1-1
clone size: NA
D gene: NA
V gene: TRBV7-9
CDR3 DNA: TGTGCCAGCAGCTTAGGTCGCCTCCTGGGGTACACTGAAGCTTTCTTT
CDR3 protein: CASSLGRLLGYTEAFF

J gene: TRBJ2-6
clone size: few
D gene: NA
V gene: TRBV6-5
CDR3 DNA: TGTGCCAGCAGTTACTCAAGTCCGAAGGGGACTGGGGCCAACGTCCTGACTTTC
CDR3 protein: CASSYSSPKGTGANVLTF

J gene: TRBJ2-7
clone size: NA
D gene: NA
V gene: TRBV25-1
CDR3 DNA: TGTGCCAGCAGTGTAGGGGTGGACGAGCAGTACTTC
CDR3 protein: CASSVGVDEQYF

J gene: TRBJ2-2
clone size: few
D gene: NA
V gene: TRBV7-9
CDR3 DNA: TGTGCCAGCAGCGGATGGGAACAGGGACTCCCCGGGGAGCTGTTTTTT
CDR3 protein: CASSGWEQGLPGELFF

J gene: TRBJ1-1
clone size: many
D gene: NA
V gene: TRBV20-1
CDR3 DNA: TGCAGTGCTAGTTCGGGGTATAGGAACACTGAAGCTTTCTTT
CDR3 protein: CSASSGYRNTEAFF

J gene: TRBJ1-1
clone size: few
D gene: TRBD1
V gene: TRBV7-9
CDR3 DNA: TGTGCCAGCATCGCTACAGGGGGGTCAACTGAAGCTTTCTTT
CDR3 protein: CASIATGGSTEAFF

J gene: TRBJ1-5
clone size: NA
D gene: NA
V gene: TRBV5-6
CDR3 DNA: TGTGCCAGCAGCTTGGGCCAGCCAAATCAGCCCCAGCATTTT
CDR3 protein: CASSLGQPNQPQHF

J gene: TRBJ2-2
clone size: many
D gene: NA
V gene: TRBV7-8
CDR3 DNA: TGTGCCAGCAATACAGGGTATCAAACCGGGGAGCTGTTTTTT
CDR3 protein: CASNTGYQTGELFF

J gene: TRBJ1-1
clone size: few
D gene: NA
V gene: TRBV28
CDR3 DNA: TGTGCCAGCAGTGGGGGCCCAACAGGGTTGGACACTGAAGCTTTCTTT
CDR3 protein: CASSGGPTGLDTEAFF

J gene: TRBJ2-7
clone size: NA
D gene: TRBD1
V gene: TRBV7-9
CDR3 DNA: TGTGCCAGCAGCACGACCAGGGGGCAACTTATCTACGAGCAGTACTTC
CDR3 protein: CASSTTRGQLIYEQYF

J gene: TRBJ2-3
clone size: few
D gene: TRBD2
V gene: TRBV12-5
CDR3 DNA: TGTGCTAGTGGTTTGGATGGAGTTCGGGGGGGCACAGATACGCAGTATTTT
CDR3 protein: CASGLDGVRGGTDTQYF

J gene: TRBJ1-2
clone size: NA
D gene: TRBD1
V gene: TRBV6-5
CDR3 DNA: TGTGCCAGCAGTCTGGGACAGGGTTTTGGCTACACCTTC
CDR3 protein: CASSLGQGFGYTF

J gene: TRBJ2-7
clone size: NA
D gene: NA
V gene: TRBV12-3/TRBV12-4
CDR3 DNA: TGTGCCAGCAGTTCGACAGGCTCCAGCTCCTACGAGCAGTACTTC
CDR3 protein: CASSSTGSSSYEQYF

J gene: TRBJ1-6
clone size: NA
D gene: NA
V gene: TRBV6-1
CDR3 DNA: TGTGCCAGCAGTGATATGGGGGGCGGTTCACCCCTCCACTTT
CDR3 protein: CASSDMGGGSPLHF

J gene: TRBJ1-1
clone size: NA
D gene: NA
V gene: TRBV20-1
CDR3 DNA: TGCAGTGCTAGAGGCCTCCTTGAACCTTTCTTT
CDR3 protein: CSARGLLEPFF

J gene: TRBJ1-4
clone size: NA
D gene: NA
V gene: TRBV5-3
CDR3 DNA: TGTGCCAGCAGCTTCGGGCCGTCTAATGAAAAACTGTTTTTT
CDR3 protein: CASSFGPSNEKLFF

J gene: TRBJ1-5
clone size: NA
D gene: NA
V gene: TRBV5-6
CDR3 DNA: TGTGCCAGCAGCTTTTGGGCTCTCGCCGGTTATAGCAATCAGCCCCAGCATTTT
CDR3 protein: CASSFWALAGYSNQPQHF

J gene: TRBJ2-3
clone size: NA
D gene: TRBD1
V gene: TRBV2
CDR3 DNA: TGTGCCAGCAGGGACCAACGACAGGGACCAGATACGCAGTATTTT
CDR3 protein: CASRDQRQGPDTQYF

J gene: TRBJ2-2
clone size: few
D gene: TRBD2
V gene: TRBV28
CDR3 DNA: TGTGCCAGCAGTTTATTCCCGACTAGCGGGGTTCCGGGGAACACCGGGGAGCTGTTTTTT
CDR3 protein: CASSLFPTSGVPGNTGELFF

J gene: TRBJ1-6
clone size: NA
D gene: TRBD1
V gene: TRBV19
CDR3 DNA: TGTGCCAGTAGTTTCCGGGACAGTAATTCACCCCTCCACTTT
CDR3 protein: CASSFRDSNSPLHF

J gene: TRBJ1-2
clone size: few
D gene: TRBD1
V gene: TRBV6-5
CDR3 DNA: TGTGCCAGCACCCTAACGACAGGGAACTATGGCTACACCTTC
CDR3 protein: CASTLTTGNYGYTF

J gene: TRBJ1-1
clone size: few
D gene: NA
V gene: TRBV7-3
CDR3 DNA: TGTGCCAGCAGCTTAGGCCGGGGCTTTAACACTGAAGCTTTCTTT
CDR3 protein: CASSLGRGFNTEAFF

J gene: TRBJ1-5
clone size: NA
D gene: TRBD1
V gene: TRBV20-1
CDR3 DNA: TGCAGTGCCACCGGGACAGGGGGCGAGGGCAATCAGCCCCAGCATTTT
CDR3 protein: CSATGTGGEGNQPQHF

J gene: TRBJ2-1
clone size: NA
D gene: NA
V gene: TRBV19
CDR3 DNA: TGTGCCAGTAGTAACTCGTTGGGGGGAAAGCAGTTCTTC
CDR3 protein: CASSNSLGGKQFF

J gene: TRBJ1-1
clone size: NA
D gene: NA
V gene: TRBV28
CDR3 DNA: TGTGCCAGCCTACAGGGAAACACTGAAGCTTTCTTT
CDR3 protein: CASLQGNTEAFF

J gene: TRBJ2-2
clone size: few
D gene: NA
V gene: TRBV7-6
CDR3 DNA: TGTGCCAGCAGCTTAGGGGCAGGCACCGGGGAGCTGTTTTTT
CDR3 protein: CASSLGAGTGELFF

J gene: TRBJ1-6
clone size: NA
D gene: NA
V gene: TRBV6-6
CDR3 DNA: TGTGCCAGCAGCCCCTTGAGGGAGAACAATTCACCCCTCCACTTT
CDR3 protein: CASSPLRENNSPLHF

J gene: TRBJ1-2
clone size: NA
D gene: NA
V gene: TRBV5-3
CDR3 DNA: TGTGCCAGCAGCCTTGGGGGGGAAGTAAAGGGCTACACCTTC
CDR3 protein: CASSLGGEVKGYTF

J gene: TRBJ2-1
clone size: few
D gene: TRBD1
V gene: TRBV20-1
CDR3 DNA: TGCAGTGCTGACAGGGACCTGAGCTCCTACAATGAGCAGTTCTTC
CDR3 protein: CSADRDLSSYNEQFF

J gene: TRBJ2-2
clone size: NA
D gene: NA
V gene: TRBV6-5
CDR3 DNA: TGTGCCAGCAGTTACTCGATAGTGGGGGGCAGGACCGGGGAGCTGTTTTTT
CDR3 protein: CASSYSIVGGRTGELFF

J gene: TRBJ2-5
clone size: NA
D gene: TRBD2
V gene: TRBV7-9
CDR3 DNA: TGTGCCAGCAGCCCGACTAGCGGGGGGGCGCCGGAGACCCAGTACTTC
CDR3 protein: CASSPTSGGAPETQYF

J gene: TRBJ2-2
clone size: NA
D gene: NA
V gene: TRBV2
CDR3 DNA: TGTGCCAGCAGTGTGAGGGGTAACACCGGGGAGCTGTTTTTT
CDR3 protein: CASSVRGNTGELFF

J gene: TRBJ2-2
clone size: many
D gene: NA
V gene: TRBV12-3/TRBV12-4
CDR3 DNA: TGTGCCAGCAGTACGACAGAGAACACCGGGGAGCTGTTTTTT
CDR3 protein: CASSTTENTGELFF

J gene: TRBJ2-3
clone size: many
D gene: NA
V gene: TRBV7-2
CDR3 DNA: TGTGCCAGCAGCTTCACTGCGGGCGTGACAGATACGCAGTATTTT
CDR3 protein: CASSFTAGVTDTQYF

J gene: TRBJ2-3
clone size: many
D gene: NA
V gene: TRBV28
CDR3 DNA: TGTGCCAGCAGTCCAGGAGGGGAGGTGGGGGATACGCAGTATTTT
CDR3 protein: CASSPGGEVGDTQYF

J gene: TRBJ2-3
clone size: few
D gene: TRBD1
V gene: TRBV14
CDR3 DNA: TGTGCCAGCAGCACCCGGGACAGCTACACAGATACGCAGTATTTT
CDR3 protein: CASSTRDSYTDTQYF

J gene: TRBJ1-2
clone size: few
D gene: TRBD1
V gene: TRBV4-1
CDR3 DNA: TGCGCCAGCAGCATCAGGGGGGGGGCGGTCTATGGCTACACCTTC
CDR3 protein: CASSIRGGAVYGYTF

J gene: TRBJ2-1
clone size: NA
D gene: NA
V gene: TRBV6-5
CDR3 DNA: TGTGCCAGCAGCTCCAGTAGCGGTGGCTCCTACAATGAGCAGTTCTTC
CDR3 protein: CASSSSSGGSYNEQFF

J gene: TRBJ2-1
clone size: NA
D gene: NA
V gene: TRBV4-1
CDR3 DNA: TGCGCCAGCGGACACAATGAGCAGTTCTTC
CDR3 protein: CASGHNEQFF

J gene: TRBJ2-1
clone size: few
D gene: NA
V gene: TRBV7-2
CDR3 DNA: TGTGCCAGCAGCCGTTACAATGAGCAGTTCTTC
CDR3 protein: CASSRYNEQFF

J gene: TRBJ2-3
clone size: few
D gene: TRBD2
V gene: TRBV11-3
CDR3 DNA: TGTGCCAGCAGCTTAACCCGGGGGGGACGCACAGATACGCAGTATTTT
CDR3 protein: CASSLTRGGRTDTQYF